The entry that follows covers one T cell receptor (beta chain) sequence. What it binds is unknown. The repertoire was sequenced with immunoSEQ multiplex PCR; TCRdb's copy has only in-frame clones and lacks some. Among 50,000 or so clones listed, less than 85% were seen once. This record comes from a study of T cells in localized non-small cell lung cancer. Study outcomes and limitations: Appearances in adjacent lung were noted for a median approximately 50 of the top 100 tumor clones.

V shed 2 bases and J 0 bases; nucleotides not matched to a gene: 4. The length of the CDR3 is 18 residues. Germline V gene data show CDR1 as SGDLS and CDR2 as YYNGEE. This specimen was PBMCs, taken before any cancer treatment. The receptor's source is a woman aged 35 to 69 with stage II lung adenocarcinoma. The chain links TRBV9 to TRBJ2-2; TRBD2 matches at 13 bases. The CDR3 loop reads CASSVGLAGTANTGELFF. CDR3 DNA sequence: TGTGCCAGCAGCGTGGGACTAGCGGGGACAGCGAACACCGGGGAGCTGTTTTTT. The entire variable domain, with the rest obtained from reference TRBV9 and TRBJ2-2, is as follows: DSGVTQTPKHLITATGQRVTLRCSPRSGDLSVYWYQQSLDQGLQFLIQYYNGEERAKGNILERFSAQQFPDLHSELNLSSLELGDSALYFCASSVGLAGTANTGELFFGEGSRLTVL.